What follows are 10 T cell receptor beta chains derived from one specimen sequenced in a study of blood T cell repertoires in COVID-19. Libraries were prepared by immunoSEQ multiplex PCR; TCRdb keeps only in-frame clonotypes and omits some of them. The repertoire has 130,000 or so clones, more than 80% of them found once; the top ten carry 4.3%. Sequencing used peripheral blood. The receptors come from a human donor in a cohort sampled during active COVID-19.

The V gene is TRBV5-1, the J gene TRBJ2-6; a possible D gene is TRBD1 (5 bases). Per the germline V gene, CDR1 is SGHRS and CDR2 is YFSETQ. V gave up 4 bases and J gave up 4 bases, with 15 bases separating them. The CDR3 covers 16 residues. CDR3 sequence reads: CASSPDEGAGANVLTF. The CDR3 DNA reads as TGCGCCAGCAGCCCCGACGAAGGGGCCGGGGCCAACGTCCTGACTTTC.

This clone was counted a single time. V gene TRBV6-5 combines with J gene TRBJ1-1; TRBD1 matches 7 bases. CDR1 is MNHEY and CDR2 is SVGAGI in the germline V gene. The CDR3 runs 13 residues. The ends lost 2 bases at V and 6 bases at J; junction bases unmatched: 3. The CDR3, as DNA: TGTGCCAGCAGTTACGACACAGGGGCTGAAGCTTTCTTT. As protein: CASSYDTGAEAFF.

This rearrangement joins TRBV20-1 to TRBJ2-5; D ambiguous. The V and J ends lost 3 bases and 9 bases respectively, with 14 bases between them. In germline, CDR1 is DFQATT, CDR2 SNEGSKA (reference sequence). The CDR3 totals 12 residues. The CDR3: CSASDNSRAQYF. In nucleotides, the CDR3 is TGCAGTGCTAGTGACAATTCTCGGGCCCAGTACTTC.

This chain joins TRBV10-3 and TRBJ1-1, with D possibly being TRBD1 (6 bases). Looked up from germline, CDR1 is ENHRY and CDR2 is SYGVKD. Trimming pared 6 bases from V and 1 base from J, leaving 12 bases between. CDR3 length: 14 residues. The CDR3 sequence is CAIRPSGQNTEAFF. CDR3 DNA: TGTGCCATCAGGCCCTCGGGACAGAACACTGAAGCTTTCTTT.

V gene TRBV2 combines with J gene TRBJ2-2, with 10 bases matching TRBD1. The CDR3 has 14 amino acids. CDR1 is SNHLY and CDR2 is FYNNEI in the germline V gene. J lost 5 bases, V lost 8 bases, and 5 bases had no gene match. The CDR3 is CASSGTGVTGELFF. DNA for the CDR3: TGTGCCAGCTCCGGGACAGGGGTAACCGGGGAGCTGTTTTTT.

The gene calls are TRBV11-1 and TRBJ2-1; D might be TRBD2 (6 bases). Germline lookup yields CDR1 SGHAT and CDR2 FQDESV (reference sequence). The CDR3 extends over 15 amino acids. V was clipped by 1 base and J by 5 bases, with 12 bases between them. The CDR3 DNA is TGTGCCAGCAGCTTAGGAAGGCGGGGCCACAATGAGCAGTTCTTC. This codes for CASSLGRRGHNEQFF.

The rearrangement joins TRBV5-1 to TRBJ1-2; 7 bases match TRBD1. CDR3 length: 12 residues. CDR1 and CDR2 from the germline V gene are SGHRS and YFSETQ. Germline trimming cut 7 bases from V and 2 bases from J; bases unmatched to any gene: 2. CDR3 nucleotide sequence: TGCGCCAGCGGGACAGAGAACTATGGCTACACCTTC. It translates to CASGTENYGYTF.

The CDR3 DNA sequence: TGTGCCAGTAGCATGGGGACATCGAACACTGAAGCTTTCTTT. It yields the protein CASSMGTSNTEAFF. V gene TRBV19 combines with J gene TRBJ1-1, with D tentatively TRBD1 (6 bases). This CDR3 has 14 amino acids. V dropped 6 bases and J dropped 1 base, with 12 bases sitting between them. CDR1 and CDR2 (germline): LNHDA, SQIVND (reference sequence).

This clone has only one observation. The CDR3 DNA reads as TGCAGTGCTAGTGAAGGACAGGCAAATCAGCCCCAGCATTTT. As protein: CSASEGQANQPQHF. The V gene is TRBV20-1, the J gene TRBJ1-5; 7 nucleotides line up with TRBD1. Germline-derived CDR1 and CDR2 are DFQATT and SNEGSKA (reference sequence). The V and J ends lost 3 bases and 4 bases, in that order; junction bases with no gene match: 6. CDR3 length equals 14 residues.

The J gene is TRBJ2-1, the V gene TRBV5-6; 8 positions agree with TRBD1. The germline V gene has CDR1 SGHDT and CDR2 YYEEEE. The CDR3 is made up of 12 amino acids. V shed 5 bases and J 8 bases; nucleotides not matched to a gene: 3. The CDR3 DNA reads TGTGCCAGCAGTTTACAGGGGGATGAGCAGTTCTTC. Residues: CASSLQGDEQFF.